What follows is one T cell receptor (beta chain) and its context. Antigen unknown. Described treatment: oral pan-JAK inhibitor, 5-10 mg twice daily. These data are taken from a study of CD8+ T cells in alopecia areata. Study-wide results and limits: Against the mouse data, patients shared TCRs less clearly, possibly for HLA reasons.

V lost 2 bases and J 1 base, leaving 13 bases between the germline ends. This CDR3 is built from 16 residues. Germline lookup yields CDR1 MNHEY and CDR2 SMNVEV (reference sequence). RNA, once extracted, was reverse transcribed into cDNA for use as the sequencing template. Clones were sequenced by immunoSEQ multiplex PCR, and TCRdb holds only the in-frame ones, with some missing. This sample has about 180,000 clones; roughly half occur once, and the top ten carry about a tenth. The clonotype comes from a human donor with alopecia areata. The chain links TRBV27 to TRBJ2-3; tentative D call: TRBD2 (6 bases). Sequenced material: CD8+ T cells sorted from blood, taken between weeks 51 and 52, from a patient treated with tofacitinib. The CDR3 is CASSLGSGLGTDTQYF. The CDR3 nucleotides are TGTGCCAGCAGTTTAGGGTCGGGACTGGGCACAGATACGCAGTATTTT.